Listed below are T cell receptor beta chains from one sample, sequenced in a study of cytomegalovirus exposure and HLA in healthy donors. Measured with immunoSEQ multiplex PCR; TCRdb has only the in-frame clones, and not every one. The table lists about 97,000 clones, 81% of them singletons. Sequenced material: PBMCs. The receptors come from a man between 35 and 55 years old in good health and CMV-seropositive. Both conserved end residues are part of each CDR3. Each record gives: CDR3 protein, V gene, J gene.

CASSLGFYGYTF,TRBV28,TRBJ1-2
CASSEERYSNQPQHF,TRBV2,TRBJ1-5
CATQGWGHEQYF,TRBV10-2,TRBJ2-7
CASSSFSEQYF,TRBV28,TRBJ2-7
CASSPTPRLAGLTDTQYF,TRBV5-1,TRBJ2-3
CASSLSTGDMNTEAFF,TRBV5-1,TRBJ1-1
CASSVGLDSPYGYTF,TRBV9,TRBJ1-2
CASSDFGELAKNIQYF,TRBV6-1,TRBJ2-4
CASSITGTGNTEAFF,TRBV5-8,TRBJ1-1
CASSLRDYGYTF,TRBV11-2,TRBJ1-2
CASSLWGGGEQFF,TRBV28,TRBJ2-1
CASSIDPPPGERGSSYNEQFF,TRBV19,TRBJ2-1
CASSQDRGNNSPLHF,TRBV4-2,TRBJ1-6
CASSQYGQEEETQYF,TRBV4-1,TRBJ2-5
CASSHRLTGYGYTF,TRBV11-2,TRBJ1-2
CASALTGEIEAFF,TRBV27,TRBJ1-1
CASSLPSERAGNTIYF,TRBV25-1,TRBJ1-3
CASSQAGSPGNTIYF,TRBV4-1,TRBJ1-3
CASTRVYGLAGEANEQFF,TRBV2,TRBJ2-1
CASSVGLAGGETQYF,TRBV9,TRBJ2-5
CASKTGTVNTEAFF,TRBV2,TRBJ1-1
CASSKQGTQETQYF,TRBV21-1,TRBJ2-5
CASGLAGGSDTQYF,TRBV28,TRBJ2-3